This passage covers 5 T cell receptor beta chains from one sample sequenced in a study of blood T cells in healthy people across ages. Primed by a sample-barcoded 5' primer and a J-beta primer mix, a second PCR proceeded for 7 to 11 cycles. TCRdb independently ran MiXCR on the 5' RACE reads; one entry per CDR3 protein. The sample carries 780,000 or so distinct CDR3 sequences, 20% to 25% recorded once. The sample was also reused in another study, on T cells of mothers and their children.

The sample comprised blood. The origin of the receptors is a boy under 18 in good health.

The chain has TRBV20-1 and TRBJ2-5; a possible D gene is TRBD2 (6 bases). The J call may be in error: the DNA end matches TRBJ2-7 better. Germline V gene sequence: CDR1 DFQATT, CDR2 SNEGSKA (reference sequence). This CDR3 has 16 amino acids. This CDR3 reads CSARGEDSSSSYEQYF. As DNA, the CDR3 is TGCAGTGCTAGAGGGGAGGACTCCTCGAGCTCCTACGAGCAGTACTTC.

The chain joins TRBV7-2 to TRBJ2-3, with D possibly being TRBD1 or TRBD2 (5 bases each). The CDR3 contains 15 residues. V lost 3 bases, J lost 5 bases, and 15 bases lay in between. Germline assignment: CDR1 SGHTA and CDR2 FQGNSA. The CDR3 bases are TGTGCCAGCAGCTTGGGACGGGGAATTGGAGATACGCAGTATTTT. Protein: CASSLGRGIGDTQYF.

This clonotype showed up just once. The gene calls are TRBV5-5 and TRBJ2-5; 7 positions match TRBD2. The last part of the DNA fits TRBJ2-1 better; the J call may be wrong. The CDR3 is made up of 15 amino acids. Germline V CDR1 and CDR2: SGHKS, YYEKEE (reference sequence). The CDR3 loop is CASSYPYDGRNEQFF. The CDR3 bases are TGTGCCAGCAGCTACCCCTATGACGGGAGGAATGAGCAGTTCTTC.

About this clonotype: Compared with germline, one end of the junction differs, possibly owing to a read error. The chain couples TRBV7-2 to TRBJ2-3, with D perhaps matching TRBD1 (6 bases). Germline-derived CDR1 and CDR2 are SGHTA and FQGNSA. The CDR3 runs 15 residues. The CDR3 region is CASSPRGTSYDTQYF. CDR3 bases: TGTGCCAGCAGCCCAAGAGGGACAAGCTACGATACGCAGTACTTT.

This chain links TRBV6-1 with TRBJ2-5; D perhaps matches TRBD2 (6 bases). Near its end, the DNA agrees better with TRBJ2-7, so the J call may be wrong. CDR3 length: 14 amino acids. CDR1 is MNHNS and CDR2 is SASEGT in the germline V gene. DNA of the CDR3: TGTGCCAGCAAAGACGGGACTGCCAGCGACGAGCAGTACTTC. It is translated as CASKDGTASDEQYF.